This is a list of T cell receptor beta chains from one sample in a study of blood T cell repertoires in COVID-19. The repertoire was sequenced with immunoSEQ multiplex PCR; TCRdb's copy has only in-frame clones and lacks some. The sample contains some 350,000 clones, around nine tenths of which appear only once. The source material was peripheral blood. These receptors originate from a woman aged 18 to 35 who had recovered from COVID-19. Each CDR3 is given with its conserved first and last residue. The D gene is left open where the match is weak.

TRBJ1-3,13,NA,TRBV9,CASSVPGGNTIYF
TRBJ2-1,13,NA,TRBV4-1,CASSHAGINEQFF
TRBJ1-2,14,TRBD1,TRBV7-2,CASSLRDSYYGYTF
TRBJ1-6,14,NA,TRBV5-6,CASSLGQTNSPLHF
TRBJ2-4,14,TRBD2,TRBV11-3,CASSFGLAGHIQYF
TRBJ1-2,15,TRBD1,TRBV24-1,CATSDPTGEDYGYTF
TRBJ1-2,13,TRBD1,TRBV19,CASSITDRGGYTF
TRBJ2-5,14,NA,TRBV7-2,CASSSLGLQETQYF
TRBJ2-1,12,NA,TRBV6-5,CASTSSGYEQFF
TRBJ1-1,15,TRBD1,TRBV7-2,CASSLPGTGYAEAFF
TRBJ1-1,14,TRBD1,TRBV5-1,CASATHRGTTEAFF
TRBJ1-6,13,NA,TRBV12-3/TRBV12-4,CASSFNLDRPLHF
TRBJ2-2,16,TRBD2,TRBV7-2,CASTETSGAIPGELFF
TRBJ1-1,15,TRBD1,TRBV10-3,CAISLFDRENTEAFF
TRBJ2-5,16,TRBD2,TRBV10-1,CASSDPGLAGAETQYF
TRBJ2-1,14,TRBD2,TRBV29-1,CSVDLAGVANEQFF
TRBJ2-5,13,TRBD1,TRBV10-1,CASSESGGETQYF
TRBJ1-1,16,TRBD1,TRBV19,CASSTYSTGGASNAFF
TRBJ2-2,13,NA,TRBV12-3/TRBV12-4,CASSSMNTGELFF
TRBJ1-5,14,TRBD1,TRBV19,CASSTGTGYQPQHF
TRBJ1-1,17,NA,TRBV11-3,CASSPNPGEPMNTEAFF
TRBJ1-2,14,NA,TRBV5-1,CASSLGGRRSGYTF
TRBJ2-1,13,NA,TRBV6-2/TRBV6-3,CASSRNSRNEQFF
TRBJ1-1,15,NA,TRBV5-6,CASSLPGGLGGRAFF
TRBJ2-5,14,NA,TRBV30,CAWTPVLRGETQYF
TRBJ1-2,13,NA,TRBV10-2,CASSESRGKGYTF
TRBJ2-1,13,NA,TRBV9,CASSDGTDNEQFF
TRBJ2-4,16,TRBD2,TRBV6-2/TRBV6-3,CASSYERELAKNIQYF
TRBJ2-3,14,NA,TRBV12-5,CASGSGLWPDTQYF
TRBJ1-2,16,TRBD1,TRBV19,CASSIAPGQVYRGYTF
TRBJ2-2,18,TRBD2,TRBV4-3,CASSHQPVAGANTGELFF
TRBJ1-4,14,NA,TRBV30,CAWSVAAGYEKLFF
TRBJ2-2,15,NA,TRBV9,CASSVRGGGTGELFF
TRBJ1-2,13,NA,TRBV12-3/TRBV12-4,CASSLRENYGYTF
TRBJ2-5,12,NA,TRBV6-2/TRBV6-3,CASSLVQETQYF
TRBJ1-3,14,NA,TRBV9,CASSVELSGNTIYF
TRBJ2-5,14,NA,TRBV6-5,CASIRRVAVETQYF
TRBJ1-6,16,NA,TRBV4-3,CASSQEMRSYNSPLHF
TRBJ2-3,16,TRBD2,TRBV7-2,CASSLALSGATDTQYF
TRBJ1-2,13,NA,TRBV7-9,CASSEGSDYGYTF
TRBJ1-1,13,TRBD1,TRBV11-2,CASSSISGGEAFF
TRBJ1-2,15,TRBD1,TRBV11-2,CASSISTGGGYGYTF
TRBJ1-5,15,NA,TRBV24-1,CATSDRSGYNQPQHF
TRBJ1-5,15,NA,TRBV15,CATSRDRQRNQPQHF
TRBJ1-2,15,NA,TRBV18,CASSPSQGDNYGYTF
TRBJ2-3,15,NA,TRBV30,CAWSVIGLTTDTQYF
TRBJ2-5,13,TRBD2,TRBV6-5,CASSYGAGGPQYF
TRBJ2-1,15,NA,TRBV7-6,CASSLNSGAHNEQFF
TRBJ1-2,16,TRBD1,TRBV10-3,CAISSGATGVRDGYTF
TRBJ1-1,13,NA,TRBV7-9,CASSEQSVEWAFF
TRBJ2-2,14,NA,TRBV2,CASSERPSGGELFF
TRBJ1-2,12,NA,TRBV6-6,CASTPGGYGYTF
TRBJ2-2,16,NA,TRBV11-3,CASSSEVLKNTGELFF
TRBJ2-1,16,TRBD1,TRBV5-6,CASSLVGTGANNEQFF
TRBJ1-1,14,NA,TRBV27,CASSPGQMNTEAFF
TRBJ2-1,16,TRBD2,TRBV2,CASSERLAGGPDEQFF
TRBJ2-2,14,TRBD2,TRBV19,CASSLREGSGELFF
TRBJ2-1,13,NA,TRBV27,CASSPQRGNEQFF
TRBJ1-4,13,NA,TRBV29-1,CSALHRSGEKLFF
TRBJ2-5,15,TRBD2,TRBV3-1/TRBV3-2,CASSQDPLALETQYF